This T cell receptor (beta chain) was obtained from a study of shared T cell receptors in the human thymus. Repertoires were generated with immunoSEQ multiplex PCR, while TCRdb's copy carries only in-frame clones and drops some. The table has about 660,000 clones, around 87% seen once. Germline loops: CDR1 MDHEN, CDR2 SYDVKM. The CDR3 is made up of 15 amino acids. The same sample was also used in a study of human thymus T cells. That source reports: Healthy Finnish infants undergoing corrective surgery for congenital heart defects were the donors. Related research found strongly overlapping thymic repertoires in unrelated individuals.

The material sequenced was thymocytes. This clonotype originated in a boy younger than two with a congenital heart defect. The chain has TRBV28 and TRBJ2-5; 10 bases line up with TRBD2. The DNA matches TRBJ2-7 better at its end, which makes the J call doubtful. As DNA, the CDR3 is TGTGCCAGCAGCTTAGCGGGAGGCCCCTTGAACGAGCAGTACTTC. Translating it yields CASSLAGGPLNEQYF.